A single sample is the source of the 5 T cell receptor beta chains below, sequenced in a study of cytomegalovirus exposure and HLA in healthy donors (dated by TCRdb to 2017 to 2019). Preparation of the library involved the immunoSEQ multiplex PCR assay. TCRdb's version of the immuneACCESS table is confined to in-frame rearrangements and falls short of the full clone set. An unresolved V gene accounts for under half of the shortfall where checked; the remainder is of unknown origin. A total of fewer than 200,000 clones appear in this sample, 85% of them only once. Approximately 15% of the sample comes from the top ten. Material for sequencing was PBMCs. These receptors were obtained from a man between 18 and 35 years old in good health and CMV-seropositive.

The gene calls are TRBV7-9 and TRBJ2-7; unclear D gene. CDR1 and CDR2 (germline): SEHNR, FQNEAQ (reference sequence). Trimming pared 7 bases from V and 2 bases from J, leaving 18 bases between. This CDR3 region has 15 residues. This CDR3 is CASTGPRVEAYEQYF. The CDR3 nucleotides read TGTGCCAGCACTGGCCCCCGGGTAGAGGCCTACGAGCAGTACTTC.

The rearrangement joins TRBV2 to TRBJ2-1; D possibly corresponds to TRBD2 (6 bases). This CDR3 is 13 amino acids long. Trimming pared 5 bases from V and 9 bases from J, leaving 14 bases between. Germline CDR1 reads SNHLY; CDR2 reads FYNNEI. CDR3 protein: CASSWDSLSEQFF. Here the CDR3 DNA reads TGTGCCAGCAGTTGGGACTCCCTGAGTGAGCAGTTCTTC. Filled out from reference TRBV2 and TRBJ2-1, the complete variable domain reads EPEVTQTPSHQVTQMGQEVILRCVPISNHLYFYWYRQILGQKVEFLVSFYNNEISEKSEIFDDQFSVERPDGSNFTLKIRSTKLEDSAMYFCASSWDSLSEQFFGPGTRLTVL.

The chain combines TRBV30 with TRBJ1-1; maybe TRBD1 (6 bases). The CDR3 extends over 14 amino acids. In germline, CDR1 is GTSNPN, CDR2 SVGIG (reference sequence). Trimming cost V 5 bases and J 3 bases, with 16 bases left between them. The CDR3 coding sequence is TGTGCCTGGGTCGATAGGGGACAATACACTGAAGCTTTCTTT. It codes for CAWVDRGQYTEAFF.

This clone was seen once. V usage is TRBV27 and J usage is TRBJ2-1, with 10 positions matching TRBD2. V was clipped by 2 bases and J by 7 bases; unmatched bases: 11. CDR1 and CDR2 (germline): MNHEY, SMNVEV (reference sequence). This CDR3 has 17 amino acids. The CDR3: CASSLKVAGGLRNEQFF. CDR3 sequence (DNA): TGTGCCAGCAGTTTAAAGGTAGCGGGAGGCCTCAGGAATGAGCAGTTCTTC.

The chain couples TRBV6-5 to TRBJ2-7; D might be TRBD1 (6 bases). Trimming took 4 bases from V and 0 from J, leaving 7 bases between them. CDR1 is MNHEY, CDR2 SVGAGI, per germline. This CDR3 has 13 residues. CDR3 nucleotide sequence: TGTGCCAGCAGTTGGACAGTCTCCTACGAGCAGTACTTC. This translates into CASSWTVSYEQYF.